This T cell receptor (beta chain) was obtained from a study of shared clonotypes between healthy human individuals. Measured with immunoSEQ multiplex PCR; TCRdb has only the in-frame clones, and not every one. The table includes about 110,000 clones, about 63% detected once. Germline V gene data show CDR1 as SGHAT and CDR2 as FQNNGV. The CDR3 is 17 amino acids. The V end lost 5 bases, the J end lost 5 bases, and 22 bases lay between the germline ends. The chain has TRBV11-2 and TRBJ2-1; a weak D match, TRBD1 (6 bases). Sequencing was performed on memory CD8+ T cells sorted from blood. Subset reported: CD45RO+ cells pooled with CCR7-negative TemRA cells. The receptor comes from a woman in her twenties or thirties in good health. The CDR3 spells CASSTKLGGPEDNEQFF. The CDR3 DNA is TGTGCCAGCAGCACAAAATTAGGGGGACCGGAGGACAATGAGCAGTTCTTC.